This entry concerns a single T cell receptor (beta chain). These data come from a study of blood T cell repertoires in COVID-19. Study background: The samples span acute and convalescent COVID-19 from the United States, Italy and Spain.

Participants' reported clinical history set cohort assignment. CDR1 and CDR2 (germline): LNHDA, SQIVND (reference sequence). This CDR3 is built from 14 residues. V lost 5 bases to trimming and J lost 4 bases; unmatched junction nucleotides: 6. Data came from immunoSEQ multiplex PCR; TCRdb stores just in-frame clones and leaves some out. The data contain 200,000 to 250,000 clones, roughly nine tenths of them singletons. This TCR was sampled from a woman under 30 in a cohort exposed to, infected with or recovered from COVID-19 (not recorded which). The material sequenced was PBMCs or T cells enriched from blood (not recorded which). This chain joins TRBV19 and TRBJ2-3; 7 bases line up with TRBD1. The CDR3 coding sequence is TGTGCCAGTAGTTCAAGACAGGGTCCAGATACGCAGTATTTT. It specifies CASSSRQGPDTQYF.